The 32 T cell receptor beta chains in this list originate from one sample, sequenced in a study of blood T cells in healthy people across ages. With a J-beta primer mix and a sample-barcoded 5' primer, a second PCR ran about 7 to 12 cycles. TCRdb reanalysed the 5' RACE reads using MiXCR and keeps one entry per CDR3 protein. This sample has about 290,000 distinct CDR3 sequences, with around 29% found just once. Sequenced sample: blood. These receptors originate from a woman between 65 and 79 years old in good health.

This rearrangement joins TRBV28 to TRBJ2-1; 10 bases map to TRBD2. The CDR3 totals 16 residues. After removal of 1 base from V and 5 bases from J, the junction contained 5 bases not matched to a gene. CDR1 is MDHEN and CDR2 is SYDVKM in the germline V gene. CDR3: CASSLFQLAGNNEQFF. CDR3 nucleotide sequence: TGTGCCAGCAGTTTATTCCAACTAGCGGGGAACAATGAGCAGTTCTTC.

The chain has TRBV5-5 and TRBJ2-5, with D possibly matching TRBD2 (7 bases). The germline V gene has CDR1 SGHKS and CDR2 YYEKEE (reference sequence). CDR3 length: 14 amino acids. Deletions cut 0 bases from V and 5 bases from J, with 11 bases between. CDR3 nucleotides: TGTGCCAGCAGCTTGGTGTCGGGGGGCGAGACCCAGTACTTC. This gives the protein CASSLVSGGETQYF. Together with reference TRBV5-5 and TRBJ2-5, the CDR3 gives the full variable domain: DAGVTQSPTHLIKTRGQQVTLRCSPISGHKSVSWYQQVLGQGPQFIFQYYEKEERGRGNFPDRFSARQFPNYSSELNVNALLLGDSALYLCASSLVSGGETQYFGPGTRLLVL.

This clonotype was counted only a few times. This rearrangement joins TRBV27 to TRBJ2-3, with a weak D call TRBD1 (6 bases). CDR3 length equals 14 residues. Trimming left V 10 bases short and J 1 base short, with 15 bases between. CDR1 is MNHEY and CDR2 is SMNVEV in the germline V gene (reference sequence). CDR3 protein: CATSQGLGTDTQYF. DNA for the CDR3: TGTGCCACTTCGCAGGGGTTGGGCACAGATACGCAGTATTTT.

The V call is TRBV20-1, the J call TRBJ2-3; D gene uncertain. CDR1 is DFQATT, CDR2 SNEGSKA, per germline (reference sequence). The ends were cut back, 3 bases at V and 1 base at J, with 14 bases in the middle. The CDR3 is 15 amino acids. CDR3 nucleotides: TGCAGTGCTAGGGGTCCCACGATGGGCACAGATACGCAGTATTTT. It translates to CSARGPTMGTDTQYF.

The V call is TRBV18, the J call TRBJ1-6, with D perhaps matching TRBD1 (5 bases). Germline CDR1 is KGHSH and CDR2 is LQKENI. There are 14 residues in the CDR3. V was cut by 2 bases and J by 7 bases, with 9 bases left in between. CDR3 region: CASSPATVNSPLHF. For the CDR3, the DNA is TGTGCCAGCTCACCAGCGACAGTCAATTCACCCCTCCACTTT. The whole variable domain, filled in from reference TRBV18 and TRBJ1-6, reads NAGVMQNPRHLVRRRGQEARLRCSPMKGHSHVYWYRQLPEEGLKFMVYLQKENIIDESGMPKERFSAEFPKEGPSILRIQQVVRGDSAAYFCASSPATVNSPLHFGNGTRLTVT.

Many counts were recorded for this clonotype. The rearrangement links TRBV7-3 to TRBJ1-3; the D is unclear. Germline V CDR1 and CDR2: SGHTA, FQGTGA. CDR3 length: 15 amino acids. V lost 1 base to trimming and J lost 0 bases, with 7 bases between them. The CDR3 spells CASSLKGNSGNTIYF. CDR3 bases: TGTGCCAGCAGCTTAAAGGGCAACTCTGGAAACACCATATATTTT.

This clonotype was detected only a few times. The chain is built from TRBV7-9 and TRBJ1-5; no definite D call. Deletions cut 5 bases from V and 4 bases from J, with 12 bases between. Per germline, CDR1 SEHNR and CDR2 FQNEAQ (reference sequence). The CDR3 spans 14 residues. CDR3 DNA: TGTGCCAGCAGCGGTGATGCATTTAATCAGCCCCAGCATTTT. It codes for CASSGDAFNQPQHF.

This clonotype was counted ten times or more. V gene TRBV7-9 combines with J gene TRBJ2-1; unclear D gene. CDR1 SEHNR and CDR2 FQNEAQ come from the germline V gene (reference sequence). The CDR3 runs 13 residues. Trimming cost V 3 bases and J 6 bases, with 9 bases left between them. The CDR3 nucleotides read TGTGCCAGCAGCTTTGGTAGCATCAATGAGCAGTTCTTC. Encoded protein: CASSFGSINEQFF.

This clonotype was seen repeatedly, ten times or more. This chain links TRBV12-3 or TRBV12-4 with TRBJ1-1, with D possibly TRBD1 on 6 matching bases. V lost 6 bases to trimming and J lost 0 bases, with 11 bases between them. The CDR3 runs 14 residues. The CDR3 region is CASSPDSLNTEAFF. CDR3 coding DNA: TGTGCCAGCAGCCCGGACAGCTTGAACACTGAAGCTTTCTTT.

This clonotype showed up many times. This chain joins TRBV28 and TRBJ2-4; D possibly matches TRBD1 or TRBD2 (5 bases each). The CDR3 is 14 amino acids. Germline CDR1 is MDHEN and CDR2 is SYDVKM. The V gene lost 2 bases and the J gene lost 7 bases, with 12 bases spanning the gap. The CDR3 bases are TGTGCCAGCAGTTTACGGGGCAGGGTGAACATTCAGTACTTC. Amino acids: CASSLRGRVNIQYF.

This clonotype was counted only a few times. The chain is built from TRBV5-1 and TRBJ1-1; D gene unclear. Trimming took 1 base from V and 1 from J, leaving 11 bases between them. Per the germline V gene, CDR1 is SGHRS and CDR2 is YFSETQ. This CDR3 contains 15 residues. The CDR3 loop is CASSLLFAENTEAFF. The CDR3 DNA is TGCGCCAGCAGCTTGCTCTTCGCAGAGAACACTGAAGCTTTCTTT.

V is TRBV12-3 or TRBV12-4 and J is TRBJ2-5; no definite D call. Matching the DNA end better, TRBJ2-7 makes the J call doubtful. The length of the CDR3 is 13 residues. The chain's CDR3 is CASTSERSYEQYF. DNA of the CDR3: TGTGCCAGCACGTCAGAGCGATCCTACGAGCAGTACTTC.

CDR3 residues: CASSPRPTGPSTDTQYF. The DNA for the CDR3 is TGTGCCAGCAGCCCAAGACCGACAGGACCTAGCACAGATACGCAGTATTTT. V is TRBV7-2 and J is TRBJ2-3; a possible D gene is TRBD1 (6 bases). Per germline, CDR1 SGHTA and CDR2 FQGNSA. Trimming took off 5 bases at V and 0 bases at J, with 18 bases between the two ends. The CDR3 sequence is 17 residues long.

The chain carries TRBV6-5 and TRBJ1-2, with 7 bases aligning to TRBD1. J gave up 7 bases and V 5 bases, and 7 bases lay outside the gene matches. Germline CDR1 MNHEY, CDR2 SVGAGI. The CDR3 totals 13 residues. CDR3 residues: CASSKTGLFGYTF. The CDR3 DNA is TGTGCCAGCAGTAAGACAGGGTTATTTGGCTACACCTTC.

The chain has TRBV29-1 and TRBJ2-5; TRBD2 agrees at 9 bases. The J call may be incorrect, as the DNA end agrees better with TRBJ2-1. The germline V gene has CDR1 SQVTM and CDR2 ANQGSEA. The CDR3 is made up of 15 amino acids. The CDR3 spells CSVLQIAGVGDEQFF. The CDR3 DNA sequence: TGCAGCGTCCTCCAAATAGCGGGAGTGGGGGATGAGCAGTTCTTC.

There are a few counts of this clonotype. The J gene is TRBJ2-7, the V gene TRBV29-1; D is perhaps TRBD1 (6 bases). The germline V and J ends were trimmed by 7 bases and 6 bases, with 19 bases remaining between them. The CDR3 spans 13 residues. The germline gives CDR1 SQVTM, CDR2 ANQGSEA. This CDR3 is CSAMGPGAGEQYF. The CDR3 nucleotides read TGCAGCGCTATGGGCCCAGGGGCGGGCGAGCAGTACTTC.

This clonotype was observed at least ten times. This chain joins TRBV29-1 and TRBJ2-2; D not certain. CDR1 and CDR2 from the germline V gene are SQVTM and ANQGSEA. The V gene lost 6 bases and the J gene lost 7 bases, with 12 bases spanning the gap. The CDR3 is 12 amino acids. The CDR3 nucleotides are TGCAGCGTAGCCGGTGGACGCGGGGAGCTGTTTTTT. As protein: CSVAGGRGELFF.

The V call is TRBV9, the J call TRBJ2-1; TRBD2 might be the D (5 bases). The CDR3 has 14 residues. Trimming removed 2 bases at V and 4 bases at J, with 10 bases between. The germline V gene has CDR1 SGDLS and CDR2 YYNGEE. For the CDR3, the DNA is TGTGCCAGCAGCGTGGACGGGGATTACAATGAGCAGTTCTTC. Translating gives CASSVDGDYNEQFF.

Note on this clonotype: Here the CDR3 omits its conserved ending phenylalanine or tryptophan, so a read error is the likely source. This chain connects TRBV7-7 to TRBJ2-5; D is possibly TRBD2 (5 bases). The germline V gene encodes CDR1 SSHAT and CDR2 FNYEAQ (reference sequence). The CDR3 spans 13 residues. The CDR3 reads CASSLWTGETQYL. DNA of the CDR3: TGTGCTAGCAGCTTATGGACGGGGGAGACCCAGTACCTC.

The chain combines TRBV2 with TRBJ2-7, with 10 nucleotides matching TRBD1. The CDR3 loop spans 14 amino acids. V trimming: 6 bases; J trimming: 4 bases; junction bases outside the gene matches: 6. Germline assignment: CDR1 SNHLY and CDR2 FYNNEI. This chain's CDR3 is CASRGQGKGYEQYF. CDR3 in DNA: TGTGCCAGCAGGGGACAGGGGAAAGGATACGAGCAGTACTTC.

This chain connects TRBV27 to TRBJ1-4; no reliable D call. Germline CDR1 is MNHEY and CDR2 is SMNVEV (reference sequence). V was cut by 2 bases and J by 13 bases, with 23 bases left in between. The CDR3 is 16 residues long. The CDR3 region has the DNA TGTGCCAGCAGTTTAGTGGTTGAGCCAACCCCCGGCGGACTGTTTTTT. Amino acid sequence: CASSLVVEPTPGGLFF.

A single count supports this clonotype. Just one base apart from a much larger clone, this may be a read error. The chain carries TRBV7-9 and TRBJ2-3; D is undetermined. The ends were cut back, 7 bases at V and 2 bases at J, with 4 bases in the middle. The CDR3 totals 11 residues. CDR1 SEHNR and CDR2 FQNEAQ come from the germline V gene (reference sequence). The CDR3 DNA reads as TGTGCCAGCACCGTCACAGATACGCAGTATTTT. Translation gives CASTVTDTQYF.

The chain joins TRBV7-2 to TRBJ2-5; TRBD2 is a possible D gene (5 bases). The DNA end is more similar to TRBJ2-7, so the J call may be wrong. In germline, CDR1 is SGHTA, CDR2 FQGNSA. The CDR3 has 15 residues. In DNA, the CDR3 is TGTGCCAGCAGCTTAGGGGGAGCAGTCCCCTACGAGCAGTACTTC. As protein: CASSLGGAVPYEQYF.

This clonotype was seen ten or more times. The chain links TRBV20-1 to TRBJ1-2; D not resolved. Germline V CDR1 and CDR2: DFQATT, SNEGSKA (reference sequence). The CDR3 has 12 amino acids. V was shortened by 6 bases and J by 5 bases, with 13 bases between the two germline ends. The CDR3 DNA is TGCAGTGCCCCCCCCGGGAAGTATGGCTACACCTTC. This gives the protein CSAPPGKYGYTF.

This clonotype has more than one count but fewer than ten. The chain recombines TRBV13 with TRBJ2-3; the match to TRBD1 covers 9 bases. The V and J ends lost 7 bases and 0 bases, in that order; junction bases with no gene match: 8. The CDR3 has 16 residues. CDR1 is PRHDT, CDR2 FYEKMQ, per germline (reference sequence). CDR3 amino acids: CASKNLGTGSTDTQYF. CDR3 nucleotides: TGTGCCAGCAAGAACCTCGGGACAGGGAGCACAGATACGCAGTATTTT.

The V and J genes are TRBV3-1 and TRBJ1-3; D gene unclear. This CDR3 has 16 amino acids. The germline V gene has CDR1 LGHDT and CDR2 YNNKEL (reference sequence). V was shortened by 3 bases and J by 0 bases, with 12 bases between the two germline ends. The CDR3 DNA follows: TGTGCCAGCAGCCAGGATATCCTAGTCTCTGGAAACACCATATATTTT. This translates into CASSQDILVSGNTIYF.

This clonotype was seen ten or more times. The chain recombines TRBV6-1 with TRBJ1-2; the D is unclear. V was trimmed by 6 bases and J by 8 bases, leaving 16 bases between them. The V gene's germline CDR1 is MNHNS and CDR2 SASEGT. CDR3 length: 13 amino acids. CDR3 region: CASRLQEDGGYTF. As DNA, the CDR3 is TGTGCCAGCAGGCTACAAGAAGACGGGGGCTACACCTTC.

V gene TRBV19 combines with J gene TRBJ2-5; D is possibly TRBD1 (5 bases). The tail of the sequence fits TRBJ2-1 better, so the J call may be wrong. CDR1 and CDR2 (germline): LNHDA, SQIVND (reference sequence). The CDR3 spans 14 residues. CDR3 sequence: CASSIRVRSEEQFF. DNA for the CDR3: TGTGCCAGTAGTATCAGGGTACGATCTGAGGAGCAGTTCTTC.

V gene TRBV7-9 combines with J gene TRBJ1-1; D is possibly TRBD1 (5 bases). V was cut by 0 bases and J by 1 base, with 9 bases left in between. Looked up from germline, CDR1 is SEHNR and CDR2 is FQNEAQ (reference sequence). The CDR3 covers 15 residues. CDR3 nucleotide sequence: TGTGCCAGCAGCTTAGCGGGGGGTCCGAACACTGAAGCTTTCTTT. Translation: CASSLAGGPNTEAFF. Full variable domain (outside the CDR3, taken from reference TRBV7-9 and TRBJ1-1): DTGVSQNPRHKITKRGQNVTFRCDPISEHNRLYWYRQTLGQGPEFLTYFQNEAQLEKSRLLSDRFSAERPKGSFSTLEIQRTEQGDSAMYLCASSLAGGPNTEAFFGQGTRLTVV.

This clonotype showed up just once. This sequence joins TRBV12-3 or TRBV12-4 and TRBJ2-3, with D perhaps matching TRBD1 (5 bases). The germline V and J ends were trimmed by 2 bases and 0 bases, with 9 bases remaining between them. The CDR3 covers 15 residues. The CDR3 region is CASSLMRQSTDTQYF. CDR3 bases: TGTGCCAGCAGTTTAATGAGACAGAGCACAGATACGCAGTATTTT.

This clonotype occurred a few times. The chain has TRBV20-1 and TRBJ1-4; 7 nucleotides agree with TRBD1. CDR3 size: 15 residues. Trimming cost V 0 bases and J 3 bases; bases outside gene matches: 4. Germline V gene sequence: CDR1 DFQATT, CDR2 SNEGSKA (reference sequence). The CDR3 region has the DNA TGCAGTGCTAGAGAGTGGGACAGCCCTAATGAAAAACTGTTTTTT. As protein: CSAREWDSPNEKLFF.

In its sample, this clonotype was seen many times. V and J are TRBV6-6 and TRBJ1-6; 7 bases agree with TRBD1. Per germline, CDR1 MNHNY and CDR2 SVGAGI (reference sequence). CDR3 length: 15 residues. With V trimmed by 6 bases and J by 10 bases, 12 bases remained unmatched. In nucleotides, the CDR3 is TGTGCCAGCAGCTTCCGGACAGGCCAGGGATCACCCCTCCACTTT. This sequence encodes CASSFRTGQGSPLHF.